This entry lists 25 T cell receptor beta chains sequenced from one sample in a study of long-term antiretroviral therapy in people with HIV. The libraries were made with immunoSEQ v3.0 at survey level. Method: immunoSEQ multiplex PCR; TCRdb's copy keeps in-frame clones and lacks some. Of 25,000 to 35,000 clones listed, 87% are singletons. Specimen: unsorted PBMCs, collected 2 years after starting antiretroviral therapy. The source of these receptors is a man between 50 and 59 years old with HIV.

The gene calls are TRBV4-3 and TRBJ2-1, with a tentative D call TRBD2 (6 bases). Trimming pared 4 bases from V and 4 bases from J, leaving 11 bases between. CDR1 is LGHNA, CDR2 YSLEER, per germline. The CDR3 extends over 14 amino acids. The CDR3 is CASSPTGDYNEQFF. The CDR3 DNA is TGCGCCAGCAGCCCCACGGGAGATTACAATGAGCAGTTCTTC.

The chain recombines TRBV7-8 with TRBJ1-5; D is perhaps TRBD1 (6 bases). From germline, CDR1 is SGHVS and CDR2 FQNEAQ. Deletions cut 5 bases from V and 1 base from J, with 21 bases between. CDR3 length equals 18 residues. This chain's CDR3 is CASSEGHGAGWSNQPQHF. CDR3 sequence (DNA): TGTGCCAGCAGCGAGGGACATGGGGCCGGTTGGAGCAATCAGCCCCAGCATTTT.

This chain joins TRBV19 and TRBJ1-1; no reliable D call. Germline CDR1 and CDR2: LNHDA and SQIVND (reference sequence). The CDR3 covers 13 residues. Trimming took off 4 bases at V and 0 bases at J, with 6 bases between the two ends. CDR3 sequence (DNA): TGTGCCAGTAGTACACTAGTGAACACTGAAGCTTTCTTT. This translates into CASSTLVNTEAFF.

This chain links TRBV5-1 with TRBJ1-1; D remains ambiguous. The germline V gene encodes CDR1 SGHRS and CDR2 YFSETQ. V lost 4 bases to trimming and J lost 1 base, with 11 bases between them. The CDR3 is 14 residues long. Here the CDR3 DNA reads TGCGCCAGCAGCGTTGTCGACGGGAACACTGAAGCTTTCTTT. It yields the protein CASSVVDGNTEAFF.

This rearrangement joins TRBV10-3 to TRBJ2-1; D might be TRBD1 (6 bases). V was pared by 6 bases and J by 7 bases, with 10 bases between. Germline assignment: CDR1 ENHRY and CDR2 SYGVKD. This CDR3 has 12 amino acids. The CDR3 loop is CAISTGRNEQFF. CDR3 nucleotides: TGTGCCATCAGCACAGGGCGAAATGAGCAGTTCTTC.

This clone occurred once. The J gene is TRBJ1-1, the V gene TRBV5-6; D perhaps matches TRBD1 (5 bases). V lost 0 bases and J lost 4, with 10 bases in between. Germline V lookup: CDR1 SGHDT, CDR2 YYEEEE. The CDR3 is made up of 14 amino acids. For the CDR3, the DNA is TGTGCCAGCAGCTTGGAAGGAGGGGCCACTGAAGCTTTCTTT. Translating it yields CASSLEGGATEAFF.

As DNA, the CDR3 is TGTGCCAGTAGTATTCAAGGCCGGGGGACAGGGACCGATACGCAGTATTTT. It encodes CASSIQGRGTGTDTQYF. The J gene is TRBJ2-3, the V gene TRBV19, with 9 bases identical to TRBD1. Looked up from germline, CDR1 is LNHDA and CDR2 is SQIVND (reference sequence). V lost 3 bases, J lost 6 bases, and 13 bases stayed unmatched. There are 17 residues in the CDR3.

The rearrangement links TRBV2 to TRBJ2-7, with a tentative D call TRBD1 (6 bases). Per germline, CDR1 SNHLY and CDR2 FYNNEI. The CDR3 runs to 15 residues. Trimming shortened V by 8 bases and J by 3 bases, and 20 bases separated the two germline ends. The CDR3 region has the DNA TGTGCCAGCCAGCTACTGGCAGGGGCTGTCTACGAGCAGTACTTC. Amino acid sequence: CASQLLAGAVYEQYF. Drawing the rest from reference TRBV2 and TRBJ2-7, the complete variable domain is EPEVTQTPSHQVTQMGQEVILRCVPISNHLYFYWYRQILGQKVEFLVSFYNNEISEKSEIFDDQFSVERPDGSNFTLKIRSTKLEDSAMYFCASQLLAGAVYEQYFGPGTRLTVT.

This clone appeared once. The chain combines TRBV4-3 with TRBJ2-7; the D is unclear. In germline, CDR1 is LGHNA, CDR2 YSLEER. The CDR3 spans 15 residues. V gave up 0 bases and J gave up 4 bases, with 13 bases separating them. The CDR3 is CASSQERDFFYEQYF. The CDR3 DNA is TGCGCCAGCAGCCAAGAACGAGACTTCTTTTACGAGCAGTACTTC.

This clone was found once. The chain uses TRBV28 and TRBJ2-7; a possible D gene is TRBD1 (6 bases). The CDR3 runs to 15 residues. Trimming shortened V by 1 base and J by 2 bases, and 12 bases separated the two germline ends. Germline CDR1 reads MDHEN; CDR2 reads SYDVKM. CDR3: CASSLLAGVAYEQYF. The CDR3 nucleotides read TGTGCCAGCAGTTTATTAGCAGGGGTGGCCTACGAGCAGTACTTC.

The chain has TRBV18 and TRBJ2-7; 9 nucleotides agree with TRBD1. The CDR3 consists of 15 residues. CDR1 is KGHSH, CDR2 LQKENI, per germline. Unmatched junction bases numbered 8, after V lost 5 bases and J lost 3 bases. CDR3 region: CASSASGTGSYEQYF. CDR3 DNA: TGTGCCAGCTCAGCGTCCGGGACAGGGAGCTACGAGCAGTACTTC.

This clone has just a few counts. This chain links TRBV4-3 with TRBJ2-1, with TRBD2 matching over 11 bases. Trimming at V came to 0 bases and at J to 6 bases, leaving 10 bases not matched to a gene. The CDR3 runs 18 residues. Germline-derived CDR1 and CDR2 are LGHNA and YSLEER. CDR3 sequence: CASSQDAGLAGGGNEQFF. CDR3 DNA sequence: TGCGCCAGCAGCCAAGACGCTGGCCTAGCGGGAGGCGGCAATGAGCAGTTCTTC.

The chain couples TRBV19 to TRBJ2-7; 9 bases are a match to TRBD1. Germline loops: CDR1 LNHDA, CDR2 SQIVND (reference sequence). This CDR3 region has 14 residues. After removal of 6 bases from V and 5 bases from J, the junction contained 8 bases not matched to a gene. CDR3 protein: CASRAGTGWDEQYF. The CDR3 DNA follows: TGTGCCAGTAGGGCCGGGACAGGGTGGGACGAGCAGTACTTC.

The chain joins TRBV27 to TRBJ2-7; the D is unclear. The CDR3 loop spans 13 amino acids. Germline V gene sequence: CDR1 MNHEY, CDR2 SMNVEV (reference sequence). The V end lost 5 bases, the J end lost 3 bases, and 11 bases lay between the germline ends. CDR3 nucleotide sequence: TGTGCCAGCAGTCCCGTCGACCACTACGAGCAGTACTTC. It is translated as CASSPVDHYEQYF.

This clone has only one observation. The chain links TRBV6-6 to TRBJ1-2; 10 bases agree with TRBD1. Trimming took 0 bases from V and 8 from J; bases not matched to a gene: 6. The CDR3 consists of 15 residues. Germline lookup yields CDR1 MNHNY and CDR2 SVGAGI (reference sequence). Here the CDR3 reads CASSYSGTGAEGYTF. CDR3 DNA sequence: TGTGCCAGCAGTTACTCGGGGACAGGGGCGGAAGGCTACACCTTC.

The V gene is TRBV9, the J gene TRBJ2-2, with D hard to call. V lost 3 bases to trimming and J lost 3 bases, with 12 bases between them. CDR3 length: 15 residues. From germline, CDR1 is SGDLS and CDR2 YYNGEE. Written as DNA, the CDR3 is TGTGCCAGCAGCGCCCCTGGATCCGACACCGGGGAGCTGTTTTTT. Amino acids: CASSAPGSDTGELFF.

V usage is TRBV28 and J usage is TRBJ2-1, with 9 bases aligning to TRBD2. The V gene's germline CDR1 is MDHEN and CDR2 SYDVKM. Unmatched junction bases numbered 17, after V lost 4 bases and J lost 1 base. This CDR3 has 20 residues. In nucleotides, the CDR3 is TGTGCCAGCAGTTCTCCCGGAGGACTAGCGCCCCGAGGATCCTACAATGAGCAGTTCTTC. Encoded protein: CASSSPGGLAPRGSYNEQFF. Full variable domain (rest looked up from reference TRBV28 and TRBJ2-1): DVKVTQSSRYLVKRTGEKVFLECVQDMDHENMFWYRQDPGLGLRLIYFSYDVKMKEKGDIPEGYSVSREKKERFSLILESASTNQTSMYLCASSSPGGLAPRGSYNEQFFGPGTRLTVL.

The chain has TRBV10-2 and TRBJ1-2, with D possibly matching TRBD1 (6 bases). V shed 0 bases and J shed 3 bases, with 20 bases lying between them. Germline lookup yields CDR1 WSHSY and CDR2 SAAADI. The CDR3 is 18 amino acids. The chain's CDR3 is CASSESRGNREADYGYTF. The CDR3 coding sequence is TGCGCCAGCAGTGAGTCGAGGGGAAACAGGGAGGCCGACTATGGCTACACCTTC.

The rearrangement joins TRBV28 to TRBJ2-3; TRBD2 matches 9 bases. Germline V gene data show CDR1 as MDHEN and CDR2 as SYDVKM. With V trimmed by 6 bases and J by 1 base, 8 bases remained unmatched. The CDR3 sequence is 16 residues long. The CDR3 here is CASSSRLADRTDTQYF. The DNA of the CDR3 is TGTGCCAGCAGCTCTCGACTAGCGGACCGCACAGATACGCAGTATTTT.

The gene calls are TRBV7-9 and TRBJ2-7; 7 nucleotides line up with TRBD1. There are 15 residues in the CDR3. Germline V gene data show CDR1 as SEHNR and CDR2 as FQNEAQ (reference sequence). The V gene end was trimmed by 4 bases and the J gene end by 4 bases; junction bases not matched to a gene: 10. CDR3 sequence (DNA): TGTGCCAGCAGCTCCGTCCGGGACAGCCTTTACGAGCAGTACTTC. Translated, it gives CASSSVRDSLYEQYF. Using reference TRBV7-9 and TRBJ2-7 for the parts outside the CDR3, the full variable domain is DTGVSQNPRHKITKRGQNVTFRCDPISEHNRLYWYRQTLGQGPEFLTYFQNEAQLEKSRLLSDRFSAERPKGSFSTLEIQRTEQGDSAMYLCASSSVRDSLYEQYFGPGTRLTVT.

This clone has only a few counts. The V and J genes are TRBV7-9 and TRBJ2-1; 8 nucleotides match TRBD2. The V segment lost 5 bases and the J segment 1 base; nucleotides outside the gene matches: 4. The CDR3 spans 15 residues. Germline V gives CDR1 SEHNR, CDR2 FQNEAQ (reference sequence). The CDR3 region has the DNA TGTGCCAGCAGCCCCGGGAGGGCTTCCTACAATGAGCAGTTCTTC. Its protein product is CASSPGRASYNEQFF. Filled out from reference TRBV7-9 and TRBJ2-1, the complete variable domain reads DTGVSQNPRHKITKRGQNVTFRCDPISEHNRLYWYRQTLGQGPEFLTYFQNEAQLEKSRLLSDRFSAERPKGSFSTLEIQRTEQGDSAMYLCASSPGRASYNEQFFGPGTRLTVL.

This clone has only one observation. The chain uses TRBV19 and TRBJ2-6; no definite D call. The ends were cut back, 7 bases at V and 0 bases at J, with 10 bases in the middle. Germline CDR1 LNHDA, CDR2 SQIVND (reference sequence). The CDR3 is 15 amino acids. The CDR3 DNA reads TGTGCCAGTAAGGGCAGACACTCTGGGGCCAACGTCCTGACTTTC. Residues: CASKGRHSGANVLTF.

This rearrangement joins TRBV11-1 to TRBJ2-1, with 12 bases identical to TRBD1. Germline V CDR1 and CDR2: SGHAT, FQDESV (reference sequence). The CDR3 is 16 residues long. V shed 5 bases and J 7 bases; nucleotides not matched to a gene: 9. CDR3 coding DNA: TGTGCCAGCAGCCCCACCGGGACAGGGGGCTTGAATGAGCAGTTCTTC. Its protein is CASSPTGTGGLNEQFF.

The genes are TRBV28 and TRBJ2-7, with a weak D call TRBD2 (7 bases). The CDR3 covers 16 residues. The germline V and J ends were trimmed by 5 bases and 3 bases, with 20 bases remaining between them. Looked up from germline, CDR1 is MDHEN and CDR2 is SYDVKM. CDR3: CASSGELAVGGYEQYF. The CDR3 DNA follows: TGTGCCAGCAGTGGCGAGCTAGCGGTAGGGGGCTACGAGCAGTACTTC.

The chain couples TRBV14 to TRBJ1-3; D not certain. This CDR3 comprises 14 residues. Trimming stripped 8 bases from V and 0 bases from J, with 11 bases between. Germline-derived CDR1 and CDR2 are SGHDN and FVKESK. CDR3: CASAWGTSGNTIYF. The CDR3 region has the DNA TGTGCCAGCGCGTGGGGTACCTCTGGAAACACCATATATTTT.